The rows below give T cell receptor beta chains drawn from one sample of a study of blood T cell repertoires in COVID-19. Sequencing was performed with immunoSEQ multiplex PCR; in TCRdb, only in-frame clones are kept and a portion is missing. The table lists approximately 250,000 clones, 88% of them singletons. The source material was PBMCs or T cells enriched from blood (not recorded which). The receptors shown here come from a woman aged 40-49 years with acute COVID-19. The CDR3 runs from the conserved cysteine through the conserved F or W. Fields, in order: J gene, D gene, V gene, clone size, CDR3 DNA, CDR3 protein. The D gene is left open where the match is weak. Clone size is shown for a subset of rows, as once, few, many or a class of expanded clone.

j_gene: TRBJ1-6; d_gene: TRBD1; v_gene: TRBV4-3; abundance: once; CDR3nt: TGCGCCAGCAGCCTGCGACAGGGCGGGAATTCACCCCTCCACTTT; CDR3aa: CASSLRQGGNSPLHF
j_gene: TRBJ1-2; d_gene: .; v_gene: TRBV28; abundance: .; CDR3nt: TGTGCCAGCAGAGCGGCAGGGACTAAGGGCTATGGCTACACCTTC; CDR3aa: CASRAAGTKGYGYTF
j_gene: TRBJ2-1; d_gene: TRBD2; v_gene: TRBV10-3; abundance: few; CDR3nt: TGTGCCATTAGAAGGGGATTGGGACTAGCGGGAGACTACAATGAGCAGTTCTTC; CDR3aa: CAIRRGLGLAGDYNEQFF
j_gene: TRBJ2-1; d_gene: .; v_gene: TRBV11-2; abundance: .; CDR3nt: TGTGCCAGCAGCTTATTGTTGGCTAGCAGTGAGCAGTTCTTC; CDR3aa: CASSLLLASSEQFF
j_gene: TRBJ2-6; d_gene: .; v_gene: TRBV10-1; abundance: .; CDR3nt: TGCGCCAGCAGCCAGACGGGTTCTGGGGCCAACGTCCTGACTTTC; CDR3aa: CASSQTGSGANVLTF
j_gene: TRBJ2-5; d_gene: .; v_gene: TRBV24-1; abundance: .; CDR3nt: TGTGCCACCAGTGACAAAGGGACACTCAGGCAAGAGACCCAGTACTTC; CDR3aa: CATSDKGTLRQETQYF
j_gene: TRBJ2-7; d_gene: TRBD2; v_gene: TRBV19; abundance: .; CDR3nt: TGTGCCAGTAGTATAGTGGTGGGACTAGCGGGAACCTACGAGCAGTACTTC; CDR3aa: CASSIVVGLAGTYEQYF
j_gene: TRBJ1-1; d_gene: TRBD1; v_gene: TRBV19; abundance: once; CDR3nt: TGTGCCAGTAGATCCGACAGGGGCTTTGAAGCTTTCTTT; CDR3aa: CASRSDRGFEAFF
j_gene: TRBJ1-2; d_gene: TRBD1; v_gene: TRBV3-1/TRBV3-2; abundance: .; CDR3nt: TGTGCCAGCAGCCTTCGACAGGGGGCTTGGGATGGCTACACCTTC; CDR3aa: CASSLRQGAWDGYTF
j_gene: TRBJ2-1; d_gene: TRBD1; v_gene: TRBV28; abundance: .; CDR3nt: TGTGCCAGCAAAGCCGTAGACAGGGACCATGAGCAGTTCTTC; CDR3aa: CASKAVDRDHEQFF
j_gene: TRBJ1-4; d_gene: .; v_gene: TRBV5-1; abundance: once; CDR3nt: TGCGCCAGCAGCGGAGGGCCAGGCGAAAAACTGTTTTTT; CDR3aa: CASSGGPGEKLFF
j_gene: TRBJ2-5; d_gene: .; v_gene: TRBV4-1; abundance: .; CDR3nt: TGCGCCAGCAGCCAAGATGTGTCAGGGTCTTCAGAGACCCAGTACTTC; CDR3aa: CASSQDVSGSSETQYF
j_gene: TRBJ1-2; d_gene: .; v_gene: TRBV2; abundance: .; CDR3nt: TGTGCCAGCAGGGGAGGCCTCTCCTATGGCTACACCTTC; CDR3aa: CASRGGLSYGYTF
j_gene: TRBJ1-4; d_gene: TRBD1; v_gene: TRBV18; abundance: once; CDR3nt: TGTGCCAGCTCACGGGGACAGGGGACGACTAATGAAAAACTGTTTTTT; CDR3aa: CASSRGQGTTNEKLFF
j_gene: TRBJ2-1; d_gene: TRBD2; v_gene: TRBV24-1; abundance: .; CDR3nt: TGTGCCACCAGTGATCTCCCTAGCGGGAGAGGGTCCTACAATGAGCAGTTCTTC; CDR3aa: CATSDLPSGRGSYNEQFF
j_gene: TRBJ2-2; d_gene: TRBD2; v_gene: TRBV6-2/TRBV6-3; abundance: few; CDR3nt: TGTGCCAGCAGTCTCGCGGGAGGGTTTGGGATCGGGGAGCTGTTTTTT; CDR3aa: CASSLAGGFGIGELFF
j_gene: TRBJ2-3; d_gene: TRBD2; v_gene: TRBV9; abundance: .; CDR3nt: TGTGCCAGCAGCGTGAGCGGGAGGGGGGGAAATACGCAGTATTTT; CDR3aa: CASSVSGRGGNTQYF
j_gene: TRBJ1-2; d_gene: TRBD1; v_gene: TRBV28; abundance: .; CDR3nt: TGTGCCAGCAGCCTGGGACAGGGAGGTGGCTACACCTTC; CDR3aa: CASSLGQGGGYTF
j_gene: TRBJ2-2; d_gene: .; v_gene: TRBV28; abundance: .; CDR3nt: TGTGCCAGCAGTTCCGGATACGGGACCGGGGAGCTGTTTTTT; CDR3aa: CASSSGYGTGELFF
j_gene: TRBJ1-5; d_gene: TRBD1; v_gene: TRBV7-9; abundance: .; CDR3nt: TGTGCCAGCAGCCCAGGACAGGGGGCCAATCAGCCCCAGCATTTT; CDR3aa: CASSPGQGANQPQHF
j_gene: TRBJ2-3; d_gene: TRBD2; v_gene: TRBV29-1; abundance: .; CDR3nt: TGCAGCGTCAGACCTTCAGCGGGGTTTCTAGATACGCAGTATTTT; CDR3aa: CSVRPSAGFLDTQYF
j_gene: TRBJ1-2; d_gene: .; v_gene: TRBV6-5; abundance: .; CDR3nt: TGTGCCAGCAGAAAAAGACAGGACGCTGTCTATGGCTACACCTTC; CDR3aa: CASRKRQDAVYGYTF
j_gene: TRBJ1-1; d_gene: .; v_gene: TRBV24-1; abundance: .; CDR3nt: TGTGCCACCAGAGACCACAGGGAGGGGAACACTGAAGCTTTCTTT; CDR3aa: CATRDHREGNTEAFF
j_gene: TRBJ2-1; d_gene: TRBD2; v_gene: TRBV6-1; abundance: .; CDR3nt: TGTGCCAGCAGTGAATGGAGGGTAGCGGGAGGGCGCGCGAAGTTCTTC; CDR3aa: CASSEWRVAGGRAKFF
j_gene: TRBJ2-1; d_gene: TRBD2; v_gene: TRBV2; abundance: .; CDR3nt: TGTGCCAGCAGGCGGGAGTCCTCCTACAATGAGCAGTTCTTC; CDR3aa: CASRRESSYNEQFF
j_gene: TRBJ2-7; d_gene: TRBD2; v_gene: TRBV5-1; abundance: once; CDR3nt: TGCGCCAGCAGCTTGGCCCGGCGGGAGGGCCTCGACGAGCAGTACTTC; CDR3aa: CASSLARREGLDEQYF
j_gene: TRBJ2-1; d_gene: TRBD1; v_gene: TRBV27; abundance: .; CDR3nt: TGTGCCAGCAGTGAAACAGGGGCACAGTTCTTC; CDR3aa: CASSETGAQFF
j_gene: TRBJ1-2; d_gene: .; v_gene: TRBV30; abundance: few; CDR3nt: TGTGCCTGGAGTGTACTAGGAGGCTACACCTTC; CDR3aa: CAWSVLGGYTF
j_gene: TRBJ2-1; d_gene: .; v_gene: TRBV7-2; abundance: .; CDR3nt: TGTGCCAGCAGACCTACTAGTCTCAGTAGCTCCTACAATGAGCAGTTCTTC; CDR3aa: CASRPTSLSSSYNEQFF
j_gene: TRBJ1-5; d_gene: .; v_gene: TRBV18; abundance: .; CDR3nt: TGTGCCAGCTCACCCCAAGACAGTACAATTAGGGCCCAGCATTTT; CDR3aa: CASSPQDSTIRAQHF
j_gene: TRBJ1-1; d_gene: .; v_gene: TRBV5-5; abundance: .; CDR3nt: TGTGCCAGCACTATGATTACAGGGACTGAAGCTTTCTTT; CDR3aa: CASTMITGTEAFF
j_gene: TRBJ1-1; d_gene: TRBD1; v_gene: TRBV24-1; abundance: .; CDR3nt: TGTGCCACCAGTGATTCCGGGACAGGGGAAACTGAAGCTTTCTTT; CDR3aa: CATSDSGTGETEAFF
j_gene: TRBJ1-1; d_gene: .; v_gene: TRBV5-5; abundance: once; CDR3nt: TGTGCCAGCAGCCTACGTCCGCGTGGGAACACTGAAGCTTTCTTT; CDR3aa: CASSLRPRGNTEAFF
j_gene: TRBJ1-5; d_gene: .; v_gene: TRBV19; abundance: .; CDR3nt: TGTGCCAGTAGTAGGGGGGGTATCCGGCACCAGCCCCAGCATTTT; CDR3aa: CASSRGGIRHQPQHF
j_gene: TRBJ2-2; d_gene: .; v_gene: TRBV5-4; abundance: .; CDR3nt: TGTGCCAGCAGCTTACAGAACACCGGGGAGCTGTTTTTT; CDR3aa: CASSLQNTGELFF
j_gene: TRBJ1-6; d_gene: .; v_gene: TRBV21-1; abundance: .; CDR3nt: TGTGCCAGCGCACCCCCGGACAGGGATGATTCACCCCTCCACTTT; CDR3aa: CASAPPDRDDSPLHF
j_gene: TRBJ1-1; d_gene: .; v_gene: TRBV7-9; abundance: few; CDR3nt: TGTGCCAGCAACTTAGGGCAGAACACTGAAGCTTTCTTT; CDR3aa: CASNLGQNTEAFF
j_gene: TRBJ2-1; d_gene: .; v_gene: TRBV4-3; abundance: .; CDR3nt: TGCGCCAGCAGCCAAGATATCCGGAGCCCCTACAATGAGCAGTTCTTC; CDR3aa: CASSQDIRSPYNEQFF
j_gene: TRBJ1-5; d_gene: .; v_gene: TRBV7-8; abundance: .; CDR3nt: TGTGCCAGCAGCTTGCGGGACGACAATCAGCCCCAGCATTTT; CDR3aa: CASSLRDDNQPQHF
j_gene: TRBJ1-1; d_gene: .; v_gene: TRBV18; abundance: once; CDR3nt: TGTGCCAGCTCTCAAGGGGCGTCCACTGAAGCTTTCTTT; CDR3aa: CASSQGASTEAFF
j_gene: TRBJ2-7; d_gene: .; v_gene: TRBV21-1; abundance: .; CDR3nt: TGTGCCAGCAGCAATCCAACAAGACAGGTCCTCGGTGTGGAGCAGTACTTC; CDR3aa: CASSNPTRQVLGVEQYF
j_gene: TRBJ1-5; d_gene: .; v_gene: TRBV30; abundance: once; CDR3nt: TGTGCCTGGACCAGGAATAGCAATCAGCCCCAGCATTTT; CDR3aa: CAWTRNSNQPQHF
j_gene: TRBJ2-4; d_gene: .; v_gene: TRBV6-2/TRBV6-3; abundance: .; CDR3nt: TGTGCCAGCAGTTTTAGCGGCGGCAAAAACATTCAGTACTTC; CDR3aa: CASSFSGGKNIQYF
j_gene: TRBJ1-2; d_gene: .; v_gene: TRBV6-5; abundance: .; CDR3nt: TGTGCCACCCAGGACGCGGGAGACCTCTGGGGCTACACCTTC; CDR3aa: CATQDAGDLWGYTF
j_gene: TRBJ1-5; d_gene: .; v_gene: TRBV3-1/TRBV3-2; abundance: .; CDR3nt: TGTGCCAGCAGCCAAGATCCGGTGGAGCAGCCCCAGCATTTT; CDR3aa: CASSQDPVEQPQHF
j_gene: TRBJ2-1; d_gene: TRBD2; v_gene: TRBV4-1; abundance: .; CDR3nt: TGCGCCAGCAGCCGTACCAGTTCTAGCGGGAAATCCTACAATGAGCAGTTCTTC; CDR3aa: CASSRTSSSGKSYNEQFF
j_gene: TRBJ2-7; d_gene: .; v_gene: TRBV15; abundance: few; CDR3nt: TGTGCCACCAGCGCAGAGAGGCGGTTCTCCTACGAGCAGTACTTC; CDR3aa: CATSAERRFSYEQYF
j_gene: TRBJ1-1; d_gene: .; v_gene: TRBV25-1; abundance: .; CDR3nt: TGTGCCAGCAGTGAAACGGGGAAAGCTGAAGCTTTCTTT; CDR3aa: CASSETGKAEAFF
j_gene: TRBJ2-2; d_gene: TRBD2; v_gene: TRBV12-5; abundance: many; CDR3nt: TGTGCTAGTGGTTTGGTACTTGGGGCTAGCGGGAGGGCCAACACCGGGGAGCTGTTTTTT; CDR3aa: CASGLVLGASGRANTGELFF